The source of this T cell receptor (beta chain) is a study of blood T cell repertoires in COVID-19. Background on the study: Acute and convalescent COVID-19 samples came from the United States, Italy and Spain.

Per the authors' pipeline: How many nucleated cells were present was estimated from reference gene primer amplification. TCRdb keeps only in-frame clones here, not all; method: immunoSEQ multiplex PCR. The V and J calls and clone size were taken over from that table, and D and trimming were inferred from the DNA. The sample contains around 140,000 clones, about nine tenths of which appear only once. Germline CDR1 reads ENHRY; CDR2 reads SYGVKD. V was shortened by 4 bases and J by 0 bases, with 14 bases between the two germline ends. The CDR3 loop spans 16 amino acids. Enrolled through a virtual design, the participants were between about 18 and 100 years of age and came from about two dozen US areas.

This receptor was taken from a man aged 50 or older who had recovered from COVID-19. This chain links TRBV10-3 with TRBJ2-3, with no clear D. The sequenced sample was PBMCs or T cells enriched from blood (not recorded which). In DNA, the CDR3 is TGTGCCATCAGTGCTGGCCGCACCCCTAGCACAGATACGCAGTATTTT. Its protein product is CAISAGRTPSTDTQYF.